These 21 T cell receptor beta chains came from one sample sequenced in a study of blood T cells in healthy people across ages. A sample-barcoded 5' primer and a J-beta primer mix were used in a second PCR of roughly 6 to 12 cycles. TCRdb itself ran the 5' RACE reads through MiXCR, one entry per CDR3 protein. The sample contains 650,000 or so distinct CDR3 sequences, around 50% of which appear only once. Source material: blood. The receptors were sampled from an elderly woman in good health.

Points on this clonotype: This clone may be a read error of a much larger clone one base away. V usage is TRBV6-6 and J usage is TRBJ2-7; D is possibly TRBD1 (6 bases). The CDR3 consists of 14 residues. The germline V gene encodes CDR1 MNHNY and CDR2 SVGAGI (reference sequence). DNA for the CDR3: TGTGCCAGCAGTGACTCTGACAGGAACTACGAGCAGTACTTC. As protein: CASSDSDRNYEQYF.

The chain joins TRBV3-1 to TRBJ2-2; 7 nucleotides line up with TRBD1. With 1 base clipped from V and 4 bases from J, the junction kept 3 bases outside the gene matches. The CDR3 is 15 amino acids. Germline V lookup: CDR1 LGHDT, CDR2 YNNKEL (reference sequence). The CDR3 here is CASSQVWTGTGELFF. CDR3 nucleotide sequence: TGTGCCAGCAGCCAAGTCTGGACAGGCACCGGGGAGCTGTTTTTT.

V is TRBV2 and J is TRBJ2-3; 7 nucleotides match TRBD1. Germline V lookup: CDR1 SNHLY, CDR2 FYNNEI. The CDR3 contains 13 residues. V lost 6 bases to trimming and J lost 7 bases; unmatched junction nucleotides: 7. Written as DNA, the CDR3 is TGTGCCAGCAGAGCCGGACAGGCACATACGCAGTATTTT. It translates to CASRAGQAHTQYF.

The chain recombines TRBV7-2 with TRBJ2-5, with 7 bases aligning to TRBD2. The end of the DNA is better explained by TRBJ2-7, so the J call may be wrong. Germline V gene lookup returns CDR1 SGHTA and CDR2 FQGNSA. The CDR3 sequence is 13 residues long. The CDR3 coding sequence is TGTGCCAGCAGCTTCTTCGGGACTAACGAGCAGTACTTC. Translating gives CASSFFGTNEQYF.

A note on this clonotype: Mismatch with germline at one junction end may stem from a read error. The chain uses TRBV3-1 and TRBJ1-4; the D gene is possibly TRBD1 (5 bases). The CDR3 loop spans 15 amino acids. Germline lookup yields CDR1 LGHDT and CDR2 YNNKEL (reference sequence). The CDR3 DNA reads TGTGCCAGCAGCCAGGGGCCGGGGCCAAATGAAAAACCGTTTTTT. Protein: CASSQGPGPNEKPFF.

V is TRBV27 and J is TRBJ1-2; 8 nucleotides align to TRBD1. The junction had 15 bases not matched to a gene; V was cut back by 8 bases and J by 7 bases. Germline CDR1 reads MNHEY; CDR2 reads SMNVEV (reference sequence). The CDR3 spans 15 residues. This CDR3 reads CASALAGTGHRGYTF. Here the CDR3 DNA reads TGTGCCAGCGCTCTCGCCGGGACAGGACATCGTGGCTACACCTTC.

A few counts support this clonotype. The chain recombines TRBV18 with TRBJ2-6; the D gene could be TRBD1 or TRBD2 (5 bases each). The CDR3 length is 16 residues. The germline V gene encodes CDR1 KGHSH and CDR2 LQKENI. The V end lost 2 bases, the J end lost 0 bases, and 8 bases lay between the germline ends. CDR3: CASSPTRGSGANVLTF. CDR3 nucleotide sequence: TGTGCCAGCTCACCAACGAGGGGCTCTGGGGCCAACGTCCTGACTTTC.

This chain uses TRBV20-1 with TRBJ2-1; 10 bases map to TRBD1. The CDR3 sequence is 16 residues long. Per the germline V gene, CDR1 is DFQATT and CDR2 is SNEGSKA (reference sequence). Trimming took 5 bases from V and 5 from J; bases not matched to a gene: 12. CDR3 coding DNA: TGCAGTGCTTACCCACTCGACAGGGGGCGAAACAATGAGCAGTTCTTC. It yields the protein CSAYPLDRGRNNEQFF.

This clonotype was counted only a few times. The rearrangement uses TRBV7-9 and TRBJ2-7; D unclear. The V end was cut by 1 base, the J end by 0 bases, with 7 bases between. This CDR3 is built from 14 residues. Per the germline V gene, CDR1 is SEHNR and CDR2 is FQNEAQ (reference sequence). CDR3 DNA: TGTGCCAGCAGCTTAGATTCGAGCTCCTACGAGCAGTACTTC. This encodes CASSLDSSSYEQYF.

Only one count was recorded for this clonotype. The rearrangement uses TRBV11-2 and TRBJ2-1; D gene ambiguous. Trimming pared 3 bases from V and 0 bases from J, leaving 6 bases between. This CDR3 comprises 14 residues. In germline, CDR1 is SGHAT, CDR2 FQNNGV. The CDR3, as DNA: TGTGCCAGCAGCTTGGATTACTCCTACAATGAGCAGTTCTTC. Protein sequence: CASSLDYSYNEQFF.

The V call is TRBV7-3, the J call TRBJ2-5; 9 bases map to TRBD2. The CDR3 spans 15 residues. The germline CDR1 and CDR2 sequences are SGHTA and FQGTGA. V shed 5 bases and J 5 bases; nucleotides not matched to a gene: 9. The CDR3 here is CASSRGGAPEETQYF. CDR3 in DNA: TGTGCCAGCAGCCGCGGGGGGGCTCCCGAGGAGACCCAGTACTTC. Based on the CDR3 plus reference TRBV7-3 and TRBJ2-5, the full variable domain is GAGVSQTPSNKVTEKGKYVELRCDPISGHTALYWYRQSLGQGPEFLIYFQGTGAADDSGLPNDRFFAVRPEGSVSTLKIQRTERGDSAVYLCASSRGGAPEETQYFGPGTRLLVL.

On this clonotype itself: This sequence may be a read error, since a much larger clone differs from it by one base. This chain uses TRBV6-5 with TRBJ2-1; 9 positions agree with TRBD2. With 3 bases clipped from V and 9 bases from J, the junction kept 9 bases outside the gene matches. CDR3 length: 15 amino acids. The germline CDR1 and CDR2 sequences are MNHEY and SVGAGI. The CDR3 region has the DNA TGTGCCAGCAGTTATGCGGGTAGCGGGAGATTTGAGCAGTTCTTC. The encoded protein is CASSYAGSGRFEQFF.

There are a few counts of this clonotype. The chain uses TRBV6-5 and TRBJ2-3; D gene ambiguous. CDR1 and CDR2 (germline): MNHEY, SVGAGI. Trimming pared 5 bases from V and 8 bases from J, leaving 17 bases between. There are 14 residues in the CDR3. CDR3 residues: CASSRDTGRGTQYF. CDR3 in DNA: TGTGCCAGCAGTAGAGATACGGGCCGCGGTACGCAGTATTTT.

This clonotype occurred many times. This chain connects TRBV2 to TRBJ2-1; D gene unclear. This CDR3 contains 15 residues. Between the trimmed V and J ends, which lost 3 bases and 6 bases, there was a span of 15 bases. The germline V gene encodes CDR1 SNHLY and CDR2 FYNNEI. CDR3 sequence reads: CASSEEGLVGNEQFF. The DNA for the CDR3 is TGTGCCAGCAGTGAGGAAGGGCTTGTAGGCAATGAGCAGTTCTTC.

The V gene is TRBV7-2, the J gene TRBJ2-1; D could derive from TRBD1 or TRBD2 (5 bases each). Germline lookup yields CDR1 SGHTA and CDR2 FQGNSA. The CDR3 runs 18 residues. The germline V and J ends were trimmed by 5 bases and 4 bases, with 24 bases remaining between them. This CDR3 reads CASSVTTTRDPEYNEQFF. The CDR3 DNA is TGTGCCAGCAGCGTAACGACCACCCGGGACCCTGAATACAATGAGCAGTTCTTC.

V and J are TRBV12-3 or TRBV12-4 and TRBJ2-1, with TRBD1 matching over 10 bases. V gave up 3 bases and J gave up 1 base; unmatched junction bases: 12. This CDR3 is 19 amino acids long. CDR3 loop: CASSFYRGQGITSYNEQFF. The DNA of the CDR3 is TGTGCCAGCAGTTTTTATCGGGGACAGGGGATCACGTCCTACAATGAGCAGTTCTTC.

V and J are TRBV3-1 and TRBJ1-1, with TRBD1 matching over 11 bases. The V gene's germline CDR1 is LGHDT and CDR2 YNNKEL (reference sequence). V shed 5 bases and J 6 bases; nucleotides not matched to a gene: 8. The CDR3 consists of 15 residues. As DNA, the CDR3 is TGTGCCAGCAGCTTCTGGACAGGGGGCGTCTCTGAAGCTTTCTTT. Translation gives CASSFWTGGVSEAFF.

This rearrangement joins TRBV20-1 to TRBJ2-7; the D call may be TRBD1 or TRBD2 (6 bases each). The CDR3 has 14 amino acids. In germline, CDR1 is DFQATT, CDR2 SNEGSKA (reference sequence). Trimming removed 3 bases from V and 3 bases from J, with 15 bases in between. The CDR3 loop is CSARGRGAVYEQYF. In nucleotides, the CDR3 is TGCAGTGCTAGGGGTAGGGGGGCGGTCTACGAGCAGTACTTC.

In this sample, this clonotype turned up once. The chain has TRBV20-1 and TRBJ1-5, with 9 nucleotides matching TRBD1. CDR1 and CDR2 (germline): DFQATT, SNEGSKA (reference sequence). The V segment lost 5 bases and the J segment 1 base; nucleotides outside the gene matches: 3. The CDR3 is 14 residues long. CDR3 in DNA: TGCAGTGCTGGTGGACAGGGGAGCAATCAGCCCCAGCATTTT. Translating it yields CSAGGQGSNQPQHF.

A note on this clonotype: Being one base from a much bigger clone, this may be a read error. V usage is TRBV12-3 or TRBV12-4 and J usage is TRBJ2-7, with 8 bases identical to TRBD2. This CDR3 is built from 13 residues. The ends lost 5 bases at V and 4 bases at J; junction bases unmatched: 4. CDR3 sequence (DNA): TGTGCCAGCAGTAGGACTAGCCCTTACGAGCAGTACTTC. Residues: CASSRTSPYEQYF.

This clonotype was observed a handful of times. This chain connects TRBV24-1 to TRBJ2-1, with 7 positions matching TRBD2. The junction had 8 bases not matched to a gene; V was cut back by 3 bases and J by 4 bases. The CDR3 is 16 amino acids. Germline loops: CDR1 KGHDR, CDR2 SFDVKD. CDR3: CATSDPLGGLYNEQFF. The CDR3 region has the DNA TGTGCCACCAGTGATCCCCTGGGGGGACTATACAATGAGCAGTTCTTC.